What follows are 18 T cell receptor beta chains derived from one specimen sequenced in a study of blood T cell repertoires in COVID-19. The assay was immunoSEQ multiplex PCR, and TCRdb's table has in-frame clones only and misses some. Here the sample spans about 46,000 clones, over 75% being singletons. The sample consisted of peripheral blood. These receptors were obtained from a man aged 45 to 65 with acute or convalescent COVID-19.

This chain joins TRBV5-1 and TRBJ2-7; TRBD1 is a possible D gene (5 bases). CDR1 and CDR2 (germline): SGHRS, YFSETQ. The V and J ends lost 4 bases and 0 bases respectively, with 11 bases between them. This CDR3 has 14 residues. The CDR3 region is CASSVQGSSYEQYF. The CDR3 coding sequence is TGCGCCAGCAGCGTCCAGGGTAGCTCCTACGAGCAGTACTTC.

CDR3 residues: CASSQGRDEQFF. The CDR3 nucleotides read TGTGCCAGCAGCCAGGGGAGGGATGAGCAGTTCTTC. The chain carries TRBV7-3 and TRBJ2-1; possible D gene TRBD2, 7 bases. CDR3 size: 12 residues. Germline V gene lookup returns CDR1 SGHTA and CDR2 FQGTGA. Trimming left V 5 bases short and J 8 bases short, with 10 bases between. The variable domain in full, with the rest retrieved from reference TRBV7-3 and TRBJ2-1, is GAGVSQTPSNKVTEKGKYVELRCDPISGHTALYWYRQSLGQGPEFLIYFQGTGAADDSGLPNDRFFAVRPEGSVSTLKIQRTERGDSAVYLCASSQGRDEQFFGPGTRLTVL.

The chain recombines TRBV18 with TRBJ2-1; 8 nucleotides line up with TRBD1. Germline assignment: CDR1 KGHSH and CDR2 LQKENI. After removal of 5 bases from V and 4 bases from J, the junction contained 13 bases not matched to a gene. The CDR3 totals 17 residues. CDR3 sequence (DNA): TGTGCCAGCTCATCGACAGGGGTCTCGACTACATACAATGAGCAGTTCTTC. Translating gives CASSSTGVSTTYNEQFF.

The CDR3 nucleotides are TGTGCCAGCAGCTTAGCGGGGGGGAGCAATCAGCCCCAGCATTTT. Encoded protein: CASSLAGGSNQPQHF. The V gene is TRBV7-6, the J gene TRBJ1-5; D might be TRBD1 (5 bases). Trimming removed 0 bases at V and 1 base at J, with 7 bases between. CDR3 length: 15 amino acids. The germline CDR1 and CDR2 sequences are SGHVS and FNYEAQ.

This chain connects TRBV7-2 to TRBJ1-5; a weak D match, TRBD1 (6 bases). The CDR3 extends over 15 amino acids. Germline V gene lookup returns CDR1 SGHTA and CDR2 FQGNSA. Trimming shortened V by 5 bases and J by 3 bases, and 14 bases separated the two germline ends. This CDR3 is CASSQHTGNNQPQHF. The CDR3, as DNA: TGTGCCAGCAGCCAACATACAGGGAACAATCAGCCCCAGCATTTT.

The chain uses TRBV19 and TRBJ2-3; D uncertain. Per the germline V gene, CDR1 is LNHDA and CDR2 is SQIVND (reference sequence). The CDR3 is made up of 13 amino acids. The V gene lost 6 bases and the J gene lost 0 bases, with 7 bases spanning the gap. CDR3 loop: CASRGSSTDTQYF. The CDR3 DNA reads TGTGCCAGTAGGGGCTCTAGCACAGATACGCAGTATTTT.

The chain links TRBV7-9 to TRBJ2-7; the match to TRBD1 covers 8 bases. With 6 bases clipped from V and 0 bases from J, the junction kept 13 bases outside the gene matches. The CDR3 is made up of 17 amino acids. Germline V lookup: CDR1 SEHNR, CDR2 FQNEAQ (reference sequence). CDR3 nucleotide sequence: TGTGCCAGCAGTCTAGGGTTAGGACAGGGAATCTCCTACGAGCAGTACTTC. Its protein is CASSLGLGQGISYEQYF.

V gene TRBV7-2 combines with J gene TRBJ2-1, with TRBD1 matching 7 bases. The CDR3 totals 15 residues. Trimming removed 4 bases from V and 1 base from J; junction bases left unmatched: 4. Germline V lookup: CDR1 SGHTA, CDR2 FQGNSA. CDR3 coding DNA: TGTGCCAGCAGCTCTCGGGACAGATCCTACAATGAGCAGTTCTTC. This encodes CASSSRDRSYNEQFF.

The chain joins TRBV29-1 to TRBJ1-1; 8 bases line up with TRBD1. With 7 bases clipped from V and 3 bases from J, the junction kept 4 bases outside the gene matches. The length of the CDR3 is 12 residues. Germline assignment: CDR1 SQVTM and CDR2 ANQGSEA. CDR3 in amino acids: CSGMTGDTEAFF. CDR3 sequence (DNA): TGCAGCGGGATGACAGGGGACACTGAAGCTTTCTTT.

This rearrangement joins TRBV28 to TRBJ1-1; 7 nucleotides line up with TRBD1. Per the germline V gene, CDR1 is MDHEN and CDR2 is SYDVKM. V shed 4 bases, J shed 9 bases, and the junction held 5 bases outside the gene matches. The CDR3 extends over 12 amino acids. CDR3 DNA sequence: TGTGCCAGCAGTTCCTTGGGACAGCAAGCTTTCTTT. This translates into CASSSLGQQAFF.

The chain links TRBV18 to TRBJ1-3, with D possibly TRBD1 on 6 matching bases. Trimming pared 3 bases from V and 2 bases from J, leaving 17 bases between. This CDR3 is built from 17 residues. Per germline, CDR1 KGHSH and CDR2 LQKENI. The CDR3 bases are TGTGCCAGCTCACCCAACACACTTCGGACAGCTGGAAACACCATATATTTT. This sequence encodes CASSPNTLRTAGNTIYF.

The V and J genes are TRBV27 and TRBJ1-2, with 8 bases aligning to TRBD1. Germline-derived CDR1 and CDR2 are MNHEY and SMNVEV (reference sequence). This CDR3 comprises 18 residues. Trimming took 1 base from V and 2 from J; bases not matched to a gene: 12. CDR3 nucleotides: TGTGCCAGCAGTTTATTTGCGCAGGGGGCCGCCACGAACTATGGCTACACCTTC. Residues: CASSLFAQGAATNYGYTF.

A word on this clone: Different DNA sequences within this sample yield the same CDR3. The chain links TRBV2 to TRBJ2-7, with 8 bases lining up with TRBD2. The V gene's germline CDR1 is SNHLY and CDR2 FYNNEI. This CDR3 is built from 14 residues. V was clipped by 6 bases and J by 1 base; unmatched bases: 5. CDR3 in DNA: TGTGCCAGCAGCGGTACTAGCGGATCCTACGAGCAGTACTTC. Amino acid sequence: CASSGTSGSYEQYF.

This clone was seen more than once but under ten times. This chain links TRBV28 with TRBJ2-1; 8 bases fit TRBD2. V dropped 8 bases and J dropped 7; count of bases not matched to a gene: 16. This CDR3 comprises 16 residues. Germline values: CDR1 MDHEN, CDR2 SYDVKM. CDR3 sequence reads: CASFSVEAGEYNEQFF. The CDR3 nucleotides read TGTGCCAGCTTCTCCGTCGAAGCGGGAGAGTATAATGAGCAGTTCTTC.

The rearrangement uses TRBV20-1 and TRBJ2-1; 9 positions agree with TRBD1. CDR3 length: 15 amino acids. V dropped 3 bases and J dropped 8; count of bases not matched to a gene: 11. The germline gives CDR1 DFQATT, CDR2 SNEGSKA (reference sequence). The CDR3 bases are TGCAGTGCTAGTCAATCCAGGACAGGGGATTATGAGCAGTTCTTC. Protein: CSASQSRTGDYEQFF.

V and J are TRBV27 and TRBJ1-4, with 8 positions matching TRBD1. Germline V CDR1 and CDR2: MNHEY, SMNVEV (reference sequence). The CDR3 has 17 amino acids. V shed 5 bases, J shed 8 bases, and the junction held 16 bases outside the gene matches. CDR3 coding DNA: TGTGCCAGCAGTCCAAATTCCCCCGGGACAGGTGGCGAAAAACTGTTTTTT. This encodes CASSPNSPGTGGEKLFF.

This clone was detected only once. The J gene is TRBJ2-5, the V gene TRBV5-1, with D uncertain. V was cut by 4 bases and J by 6 bases, with 10 bases left in between. This CDR3 has 12 amino acids. Germline V lookup: CDR1 SGHRS, CDR2 YFSETQ. CDR3 bases: TGCGCCAGCAGCACGGGTCTACAGACCCAGTACTTC. This sequence encodes CASSTGLQTQYF.

The table lists this clone with a count of one. The gene calls are TRBV5-1 and TRBJ2-5; possibly TRBD2 for D (7 bases). V gave up 2 bases and J gave up 5 bases, with 19 bases separating them. Per germline, CDR1 SGHRS and CDR2 YFSETQ. This CDR3 comprises 16 residues. This chain's CDR3 is CASSFLRGGRQETQYF. The CDR3 DNA sequence: TGCGCCAGCAGCTTTCTTAGGGGGGGGCGCCAGGAGACCCAGTACTTC.